These 6 T cell receptor beta chains were sequenced from one sample in a study of cytomegalovirus exposure and HLA in healthy donors. Primers included in the PCR were 60 Vbeta and 13 Jbeta primers. Produced via immunoSEQ multiplex PCR; TCRdb's table is partial and in-frame only. The table has roughly 180,000 clones, over 80% seen once; the top ten hold 1.3% to 1.5%. Sequenced: PBMCs. The receptors were gathered from a girl aged 5-17 years in good health and CMV-seropositive.

The chain couples TRBV6-1 to TRBJ2-5; the match to TRBD1 covers 8 bases. The CDR3 totals 14 residues. The V gene's germline CDR1 is MNHNS and CDR2 SASEGT. V lost 4 bases and J lost 5; bases outside the gene matches: 6. The CDR3 bases are TGTGCCAGCAGTGGACGGACAGGGATTGAGACCCAGTACTTC. Translating gives CASSGRTGIETQYF.

The chain combines TRBV19 with TRBJ2-3, with 9 bases aligning to TRBD1. CDR3 length equals 15 residues. CDR1 and CDR2 from the germline V gene are LNHDA and SQIVND (reference sequence). J was trimmed by 2 bases and V by 4 bases; bases with no gene match: 4. The DNA for the CDR3 is TGTGCCAGTAGTAAGGGACAGGGACTCACAGATACGCAGTATTTT. This codes for CASSKGQGLTDTQYF. The full variable domain, with the rest looked up from reference TRBV19 and TRBJ2-3, is DGGITQSPKYLFRKEGQNVTLSCEQNLNHDAMYWYRQDPGQGLRLIYYSQIVNDFQKGDIAEGYSVSREKKESFPLTVTSAQKNPTAFYLCASSKGQGLTDTQYFGPGTRLTVL.

As DNA, the CDR3 is TGTGCCATCAGTGGGGGGACAGGGGGAAATTCCTACAATGAGCAGTTCTTC. Translation gives CAISGGTGGNSYNEQFF. This chain joins TRBV10-3 and TRBJ2-1, with TRBD1 matching over 11 bases. Trimming cost V 4 bases and J 1 base; bases outside gene matches: 6. Germline V gene lookup returns CDR1 ENHRY and CDR2 SYGVKD. CDR3 length equals 17 residues.

The chain combines TRBV19 with TRBJ2-7, with TRBD1 matching over 8 bases. This CDR3 has 19 residues. V gave up 5 bases and J gave up 0 bases; unmatched junction bases: 18. Germline V CDR1 and CDR2: LNHDA, SQIVND (reference sequence). The CDR3 loop is CASSSDAVHRGVSSYEQYF. CDR3 DNA sequence: TGTGCCAGTAGTTCGGATGCGGTGCACAGGGGGGTCAGCTCCTACGAGCAGTACTTC.

This clone was found once. The chain has TRBV11-2 and TRBJ1-2; D not resolved. The germline V gene encodes CDR1 SGHAT and CDR2 FQNNGV. The CDR3 runs 18 residues. The V end was cut by 0 bases, the J end by 2 bases, with 19 bases between. As DNA, the CDR3 is TGTGCCAGCAGCTTAGATCTATGGACTCCCGATTCAAACTATGGCTACACCTTC. This gives the protein CASSLDLWTPDSNYGYTF.

V is TRBV6-1 and J is TRBJ1-4; 9 bases are a match to TRBD1. Germline V CDR1 and CDR2: MNHNS, SASEGT. CDR3 length: 13 residues. V shed 8 bases, J shed 8 bases, and the junction held 6 bases outside the gene matches. CDR3 nucleotides: TGTGCCAGCTCACAGGGGGCGCGGGAAAAACTGTTTTTT. Translated: CASSQGAREKLFF.